Listed below are T cell receptor beta chains from one sample, sequenced in a study of T cells in Graves' hyperthyroidism and ophthalmopathy. A single record per CDR3 protein comes from TCRdb applying MiXCR to the multiplex PCR reads. The sample consists of 400,000 to 500,000 distinct CDR3 sequences, approximately 15% of them appearing once. Sample: blood. These receptors came from a woman aged 18 to 35 with Graves' hyperthyroidism. CDR3s include the opening cysteine and the closing phenylalanine or tryptophan. The D gene is left open where the match is weak. Expanded clones get a size class; other rows say once, few or many, or leave the size out.

J gene	clone size	D gene	V gene	CDR3 protein	CDR3 DNA
TRBJ2-7	NA	NA	TRBV2	CASSEAHLLPSYEQYF	TGTGCCAGCAGTGAAGCGCATCTGCTACCGTCCTACGAGCAGTACTTC
TRBJ2-1	many	TRBD1	TRBV20-1	CSAKPGQLTGEQFF	TGCAGTGCTAAACCGGGACAGCTTACTGGTGAGCAGTTCTTC
TRBJ2-1	NA	TRBD2	TRBV10-1	CASSEQRGRFNEQFF	TGCGCCAGCAGTGAGCAGCGGGGCCGGTTCAATGAGCAGTTCTTC
TRBJ2-1	many	TRBD2	TRBV20-1	CSARGSGSAYNEQFF	TGCAGTGCTAGGGGTAGCGGGAGCGCCTACAATGAGCAGTTCTTC
TRBJ1-1	many	TRBD1	TRBV6-1	CASSELPGGGRAFF	TGTGCCAGCAGTGAACTCCCAGGGGGCGGGCGAGCTTTCTTT
TRBJ1-1	NA	TRBD1	TRBV30	CAWDRGLAFF	TGTGCCTGGGACAGGGGATTAGCTTTCTTT
TRBJ1-2	NA	NA	TRBV6-2/TRBV6-3	CASSYPERVGYGYTF	TGTGCCAGCAGTTACCCTGAGAGGGTAGGCTATGGCTACACCTTC
TRBJ2-1	many	NA	TRBV10-3	CAISGGSLGYNEQFF	TGTGCCATCAGTGGGGGCAGCCTAGGGTACAATGAGCAGTTCTTC
TRBJ1-6	few	NA	TRBV5-4	CASSLWPGAAPLHF	TGTGCCAGCAGCTTGTGGCCGGGGGCGGCACCCCTCCACTTT
TRBJ2-1	many	NA	TRBV20-1	CSARVLGTYHNEQFF	TGCAGTGCTAGAGTTTTAGGGACATATCACAATGAGCAGTTCTTC
TRBJ2-5	many	NA	TRBV28	CASSLLRKTETQYF	TGTGCCAGCAGTTTATTGAGGAAAACAGAGACCCAGTACTTC
TRBJ1-1	NA	NA	TRBV7-9	CASSLALGQDTEAFF	TGTGCCAGCAGCTTAGCGCTCGGGCAAGACACTGAAGCTTTCTTT
TRBJ2-1	many	TRBD2	TRBV7-9	CASSSTTSGRQGEQFF	TGTGCCAGCAGCTCAACGACTAGCGGGAGACAGGGCGAGCAGTTCTTC
TRBJ2-7	few	NA	TRBV19	CASSAPPSEQYF	TGTGCCAGTAGTGCCCCCCCTTCCGAGCAGTACTTC
TRBJ2-3	NA	NA	TRBV28	CASSSQGRTDTQYF	TGTGCCAGCAGTTCACAGGGCCGCACAGATACGCAGTACTTT
TRBJ2-5	NA	NA	TRBV4-3	CASSQDVAGAETQYF	TGCGCCAGCAGCCAAGATGTGGCAGGGGCAGAGACCCAGTACTTC
TRBJ2-3	NA	NA	TRBV6-1	CASSRSPADTQYF	TGTGCCAGCAGTCGTTCCCCAGCGGATACGCAGTATTTT
TRBJ1-2	few	TRBD1	TRBV19	CASSLDRGSYGYTF	TGTGCCAGTAGTTTGGACAGGGGAAGCTATGGCTACACCTTC
TRBJ2-1	few	TRBD2	TRBV20-1	CSARPTLAGVRSYNEQFF	TGCAGTGCTAGACCAACACTAGCGGGAGTGCGGTCCTACAATGAGCAGTTCTTC
TRBJ2-7	many	NA	TRBV5-6	CASSLGLEVSYEQYF	TGTGCCAGCAGCCTGGGGCTAGAGGTCTCCTACGAGCAGTACTTC